These 25 T cell receptor beta chains share one sample of origin, sequenced in a study of identical twins. TCRdb passed the 5' RACE reads through MiXCR, listing each CDR3 protein once. The sample yields around 690,000 distinct CDR3 sequences, over 20% seen once. The sample was also reused in another study, on T cells expressing NK-cell markers.

The material sequenced was PBMCs. The receptors stem from a woman under 30 in good health.

This clonotype was counted a few times. The chain couples TRBV20-1 to TRBJ2-1; 8 nucleotides align to TRBD2. The CDR3 runs to 10 residues. The V segment lost 5 bases and the J segment 15 bases; nucleotides outside the gene matches: 6. CDR1 is DFQATT and CDR2 is SNEGSKA in the germline V gene (reference sequence). The CDR3 region is CSASSGRRFF. The CDR3 nucleotides read TGCAGTGCTTCTAGCGGGCGGCGGTTCTTC.

The V and J genes are TRBV20-1 and TRBJ2-3, with no clear D. CDR1 DFQATT and CDR2 SNEGSKA come from the germline V gene (reference sequence). V dropped 5 bases and J dropped 3 bases, with 15 bases sitting between them. The CDR3 contains 14 residues. The chain's CDR3 is CSAPKGGPTDTQYF. The CDR3 DNA is TGCAGTGCTCCCAAGGGCGGACCGACAGATACGCAGTATTTT.

The CDR3 protein is CASSAGQLRNIQYF. CDR3 in DNA: TGCGCCAGCAGCGCGGGACAGCTTAGGAACATTCAGTACTTC. The chain employs TRBV5-1 and TRBJ2-4; maybe TRBD1 (7 bases). The CDR3 runs to 14 residues. Germline V CDR1 and CDR2: SGHRS, YFSETQ. Trimming took off 4 bases at V and 7 bases at J, with 15 bases between the two ends.

This clonotype has more than one count but fewer than ten. The genes are TRBV27 and TRBJ1-1; D uncertain. The CDR3 has 14 amino acids. Trimming cost V 4 bases and J 0 bases, with 9 bases left between them. Germline CDR1 and CDR2: MNHEY and SMNVEV (reference sequence). The CDR3 protein is CASSSYPMNTEAFF. The DNA of the CDR3 is TGTGCCAGCAGTTCGTATCCAATGAACACTGAAGCTTTCTTT.

The chain links TRBV4-3 to TRBJ2-3, with 7 positions matching TRBD2. The length of the CDR3 is 16 residues. Germline CDR1 is LGHNA and CDR2 is YSLEER. The trim removed 3 bases at V and 5 bases at J, leaving 11 bases unmatched. CDR3 residues: CASSHSGGRSGDTQYF. CDR3 nucleotide sequence: TGCGCCAGCAGCCACAGCGGCGGGAGATCTGGAGATACGCAGTATTTT.

This clonotype showed up just a few times. This chain uses TRBV5-6 with TRBJ2-7; D remains unclear. Trimming shortened V by 1 base and J by 3 bases, and 11 bases separated the two germline ends. The CDR3 covers 14 residues. Per germline, CDR1 SGHDT and CDR2 YYEEEE. CDR3 amino acids: CASSLPPALYEQYF. The CDR3 DNA sequence: TGTGCCAGCAGCTTGCCTCCTGCCCTCTACGAGCAGTACTTC.

The genes are TRBV12-3 or TRBV12-4 and TRBJ1-1; no definite D call. V was shortened by 7 bases and J by 12 bases, with 27 bases between the two germline ends. CDR3 length: 15 residues. CDR3 protein: CASNPTAEYHRQPFF. The CDR3 DNA reads as TGTGCCAGCAACCCTACAGCGGAGTATCATCGGCAGCCTTTCTTT.

This clonotype was found a few times. This chain uses TRBV7-9 with TRBJ2-1; 9 bases match TRBD2. With V trimmed by 1 base and J by 4 bases, 2 bases remained unmatched. The CDR3 runs to 15 residues. Germline V gives CDR1 SEHNR, CDR2 FQNEAQ (reference sequence). The CDR3 sequence: CASSLGTSEYNEQFF. In DNA, the CDR3 is TGTGCCAGCAGCTTAGGGACTAGCGAGTACAATGAGCAGTTCTTC.

This clonotype has a count of ten or more. The chain joins TRBV24-1 to TRBJ1-2, with a possible D match to TRBD1 (5 bases). The CDR3 is 15 residues long. Looked up from germline, CDR1 is KGHDR and CDR2 is SFDVKD. V lost 4 bases and J 2 bases, leaving 13 bases between the germline ends. CDR3: CATSETTAFNYGYTF. DNA for the CDR3: TGTGCCACCAGTGAAACGACAGCCTTCAACTATGGCTACACCTTC.

This clonotype appeared once. The chain links TRBV20-1 to TRBJ2-5; TRBD2 aligns across 7 bases. This CDR3 has 15 amino acids. The J segment lost 3 bases and the V segment lost 2 bases, leaving 9 bases of the junction unmatched. Per germline, CDR1 DFQATT and CDR2 SNEGSKA (reference sequence). The CDR3 sequence is CSARPRRGGKETQYF. The CDR3 DNA reads as TGCAGTGCTAGACCCAGGCGCGGGGGTAAAGAGACCCAGTACTTC.

The chain couples TRBV12-3 or TRBV12-4 to TRBJ2-2, with 8 bases identical to TRBD2. CDR3 length: 15 amino acids. With V trimmed by 1 base and J by 4 bases, 2 bases remained unmatched. CDR3 sequence reads: CASSLVAGPTGELFF. For the CDR3, the DNA is TGTGCCAGCAGTTTAGTAGCGGGACCCACCGGGGAGCTGTTTTTT.

This clonotype was seen repeatedly, ten times or more. The chain recombines TRBV12-3 or TRBV12-4 with TRBJ2-4; a weak D match, TRBD2 (5 bases). V dropped 3 bases and J dropped 9 bases, with 12 bases sitting between them. The CDR3 is 13 amino acids. The CDR3 sequence: CASSFQLAGIQYF. DNA of the CDR3: TGTGCCAGCAGTTTCCAGCTAGCAGGCATTCAGTACTTC.

This clonotype was counted a few times. The chain joins TRBV12-3 or TRBV12-4 to TRBJ1-1; TRBD1 is a possible D gene (5 bases). V lost 3 bases and J lost 3, with 11 bases in between. This CDR3 is 14 amino acids long. In DNA, the CDR3 is TGTGCCAGCAGTTTTTGGGGGTGGGACACTGAAGCTTTCTTT. Residues: CASSFWGWDTEAFF.

This clonotype occurred a few times. The junction and the germline gene differ at one end; a read error may be behind it. The rearrangement joins TRBV10-3 to TRBJ2-4, with 13 positions matching TRBD2. The CDR3 is 13 amino acids. The germline gives CDR1 ENHRY, CDR2 SYGVKD. The DNA of the CDR3 is TGTGCCATCGGGGGGACTAGCGGGAAATGGAAGGACTTC. Its protein is CAIGGTSGKWKDF.

This chain connects TRBV20-1 to TRBJ2-1; 9 bases match TRBD1. The CDR3 is 14 amino acids. V trimming: 5 bases; J trimming: 3 bases; junction bases outside the gene matches: 5. Germline CDR1 is DFQATT and CDR2 is SNEGSKA (reference sequence). DNA of the CDR3: TGCAGTGCTTGGGGGACAGGGTACTACAATGAGCAGTTCTTC. Translating it yields CSAWGTGYYNEQFF.

This clonotype was counted many times. V is TRBV7-9 and J is TRBJ1-1; no clear D. The germline gives CDR1 SEHNR, CDR2 FQNEAQ (reference sequence). V lost 2 bases and J lost 1, with 8 bases in between. The CDR3 totals 14 residues. The CDR3 loop is CASSLNPGNTEAFF. DNA of the CDR3: TGTGCCAGCAGCTTAAACCCAGGGAACACTGAAGCTTTCTTT.

Only a few counts were recorded for this clonotype. The chain has TRBV5-6 and TRBJ2-5, with TRBD2 matching 7 bases. CDR1 is SGHDT, CDR2 YYEEEE, per germline. Unmatched junction bases numbered 14, after V lost 4 bases and J lost 5 bases. The CDR3 has 16 amino acids. The CDR3 nucleotides read TGTGCCAGCAGCCGACGGCGACTAGCTTTGGGGGAGACCCAGTACTTC. Protein sequence: CASSRRRLALGETQYF.

This clonotype was counted only a few times. J is TRBJ1-1 and V is TRBV29-1; no reliable D call. V was shortened by 4 bases and J by 0 bases, with 6 bases between the two germline ends. The CDR3 is 12 residues long. CDR1 and CDR2 (germline): SQVTM, ANQGSEA. CDR3 DNA sequence: TGCAGCGTTGCTTCGATGAACACTGAAGCTTTCTTT. It yields the protein CSVASMNTEAFF.

This chain joins TRBV20-1 and TRBJ1-4; 8 bases map to TRBD1. This CDR3 contains 15 residues. Germline values: CDR1 DFQATT, CDR2 SNEGSKA (reference sequence). V trimming: 1 base; J trimming: 8 bases; junction bases outside the gene matches: 9. CDR3 in amino acids: CSARGPGQGPEKLFF. CDR3 coding DNA: TGCAGTGCTAGAGGGCCCGGACAGGGACCCGAAAAACTGTTTTTT.

This clonotype has just a few counts. The V gene is TRBV29-1, the J gene TRBJ2-7; D might be TRBD1 (6 bases). Germline CDR1 and CDR2: SQVTM and ANQGSEA. The V end was cut by 4 bases, the J end by 3 bases, with 13 bases between. This CDR3 is built from 13 residues. The CDR3 sequence: CSVVPTGHYEQYF. Here the CDR3 DNA reads TGCAGCGTTGTCCCGACAGGCCACTACGAGCAGTACTTC.

This clonotype was detected a few times. The chain uses TRBV7-2 and TRBJ2-1; 13 bases agree with TRBD2. V trimming: 6 bases; J trimming: 6 bases; junction bases outside the gene matches: 5. The CDR3 is 15 amino acids. The V gene's germline CDR1 is SGHTA and CDR2 FQGNSA. In nucleotides, the CDR3 is TGTGCCAGCAGAGCGACTAGCGGGAGGCCCAATGAGCAGTTCTTC. Its translation is CASRATSGRPNEQFF. The full variable domain, with the rest looked up from reference TRBV7-2 and TRBJ2-1, is GAGVSQSPSNKVTEKGKDVELRCDPISGHTALYWYRQSLGQGLEFLIYFQGNSAPDKSGLPSDRFSAERTGGSVSTLTIQRTQQEDSAVYLCASRATSGRPNEQFFGPGTRLTVL.

The CDR3 here is CASIRMEASNYGYTF. The CDR3 coding sequence is TGTGCCAGCATCCGAATGGAGGCTTCTAACTATGGCTACACCTTC. The chain links TRBV7-2 to TRBJ1-2, with D uncertain. The V gene lost 7 bases and the J gene lost 0 bases, with 15 bases spanning the gap. Per the germline V gene, CDR1 is SGHTA and CDR2 is FQGNSA. The CDR3 runs to 15 residues.

The rearrangement links TRBV12-3 or TRBV12-4 to TRBJ2-3, with a possible D match to TRBD1 (6 bases). Trimming pared 6 bases from V and 2 bases from J, leaving 15 bases between. The CDR3 length is 15 residues. CDR3 bases: TGTGCCAGCAGCCGCACCAGACAGGTCACAGATACGCAGTATTTT. This translates into CASSRTRQVTDTQYF.

There are many counts of this clonotype. This rearrangement joins TRBV7-6 to TRBJ2-7, with 7 bases that match TRBD2. Germline CDR1 is SGHVS and CDR2 is FNYEAQ. The CDR3 covers 14 residues. With 4 bases clipped from V and 2 bases from J, the junction kept 5 bases outside the gene matches. The CDR3 DNA reads TGTGCCAGCAGCTCGAGCGGGGCCACCTACGAGCAGTACTTC. As protein: CASSSSGATYEQYF.

The chain has TRBV10-2 and TRBJ2-5; D not certain. This CDR3 has 15 residues. The V and J ends lost 7 bases and 8 bases respectively, with 23 bases between them. Germline lookup yields CDR1 WSHSY and CDR2 SAAADI. As DNA, the CDR3 is TGCGCCAGCAAGGACCCCCGGTGGCCCAAGGATACCCAGTACTTC. This sequence encodes CASKDPRWPKDTQYF.